The 27 T cell receptor beta chains below were found in one sample sequenced in a study of control samples from healthy donors and cancer patients. Sequencing was performed with immunoSEQ multiplex PCR; in TCRdb, only in-frame clones are kept and a portion is missing. This sample has about 34,000 clones, with approximately 86% found just once. Sequencing was done on a sample of PBMCs. These receptors came from a woman aged 40-49 years with lung cancer.

V usage is TRBV28 and J usage is TRBJ2-2; no firm D call. The germline V gene encodes CDR1 MDHEN and CDR2 SYDVKM. The CDR3 sequence is 13 residues long. Trimming pared 4 bases from V and 6 bases from J, leaving 9 bases between. CDR3 DNA sequence: TGTGCCAGCAGTTCCCCCCACGCCGGGGAGCTGTTTTTT. As protein: CASSSPHAGELFF.

The V and J genes are TRBV28 and TRBJ2-5, with 10 bases matching TRBD2. V shed 3 bases and J 4 bases; nucleotides not matched to a gene: 5. From germline, CDR1 is MDHEN and CDR2 SYDVKM. The CDR3 length is 15 residues. The CDR3 bases are TGTGCCAGCAGTTTCGGAGCGGGGGGGCTAGAGACCCAGTACTTC. It is translated as CASSFGAGGLETQYF.

J is TRBJ1-3 and V is TRBV6-5, with D unclear. Trimming removed 6 bases from V and 0 bases from J, with 9 bases in between. Germline V gene sequence: CDR1 MNHEY, CDR2 SVGAGI. The CDR3 sequence is 14 residues long. CDR3 sequence reads: CASRTALSGNTIYF. CDR3 bases: TGTGCCAGCAGAACAGCCCTCTCTGGAAACACCATATATTTT.

The V gene is TRBV27, the J gene TRBJ1-4; D gene uncertain. Looked up from germline, CDR1 is MNHEY and CDR2 is SMNVEV (reference sequence). There are 13 residues in the CDR3. V lost 6 bases to trimming and J lost 6 bases, with 11 bases between them. Here the CDR3 reads CASRPGSYEKLFF. The DNA for the CDR3 is TGTGCCAGCAGGCCCGGGTCCTATGAAAAACTGTTTTTT. Full variable domain (outside the CDR3, taken from reference TRBV27 and TRBJ1-4): EAQVTQNPRYLITVTGKKLTVTCSQNMNHEYMSWYRQDPGLGLRQIYYSMNVEVTDKGDVPEGYKVSRKEKRNFPLILESPSPNQTSLYFCASRPGSYEKLFFGSGTQLSVL.

The chain is built from TRBV6-1 and TRBJ1-4, with D hard to call. The CDR3 extends over 16 amino acids. V gave up 2 bases and J gave up 5 bases, with 15 bases separating them. CDR1 MNHNS and CDR2 SASEGT come from the germline V gene. The CDR3 DNA reads TGTGCCAGCAGTGAAATTTTGGGAAGTGGAAATGAAAAACTGTTTTTT. Amino acids: CASSEILGSGNEKLFF.

This clone showed up just once. The genes are TRBV10-3 and TRBJ2-1, with 8 nucleotides matching TRBD1. The CDR3 totals 14 residues. CDR1 ENHRY and CDR2 SYGVKD come from the germline V gene. The trim removed 6 bases at V and 7 bases at J, leaving 8 bases unmatched. CDR3 protein: CAIRTDRAGNEQFF. In DNA form, the CDR3 reads TGTGCCATCAGGACGGACAGGGCGGGGAATGAGCAGTTCTTC.

The gene calls are TRBV27 and TRBJ2-5; TRBD2 aligns across 15 bases. Unmatched junction bases numbered 17, after V lost 5 bases and J lost 4 bases. The V gene's germline CDR1 is MNHEY and CDR2 SMNVEV (reference sequence). The CDR3 is 20 residues long. DNA of the CDR3: TGTGCCAGCAGTCCATATGGTCTGTGGACTAGCGGGGGGGCATTAGAGACCCAGTACTTC. Translation: CASSPYGLWTSGGALETQYF.

The V gene is TRBV7-9, the J gene TRBJ2-7, with D perhaps given as TRBD1 or TRBD2 (6 bases each). CDR1 and CDR2 from the germline V gene are SEHNR and FQNEAQ (reference sequence). Trimming shortened V by 6 bases and J by 1 base, and 10 bases separated the two germline ends. The CDR3 extends over 13 amino acids. The CDR3, as DNA: TGTGCCAGCAGGGCGGGACAATCCTACGAGCAGTACTTC. Protein product: CASRAGQSYEQYF. Filled out from reference TRBV7-9 and TRBJ2-7, the complete variable domain reads DTGVSQNPRHKITKRGQNVTFRCDPISEHNRLYWYRQTLGQGPEFLTYFQNEAQLEKSRLLSDRFSAERPKGSFSTLEIQRTEQGDSAMYLCASRAGQSYEQYFGPGTRLTVT.

The genes are TRBV6-5 and TRBJ1-5; D is uncertain. V lost 5 bases, J lost 1 base, and 12 bases lay in between. The CDR3 runs to 15 residues. Germline values: CDR1 MNHEY, CDR2 SVGAGI. The CDR3 protein is CASSNFLGSNQPQHF. In DNA, the CDR3 is TGTGCCAGCAGTAATTTCTTGGGGAGCAATCAGCCCCAGCATTTT.

The V call is TRBV27, the J call TRBJ2-7, with 8 positions matching TRBD2. This CDR3 has 20 residues. Losses at the gene ends were 3 bases for V and 0 bases for J; bases not matched to a gene: 19. Germline assignment: CDR1 MNHEY and CDR2 SMNVEV (reference sequence). The CDR3 DNA follows: TGTGCCAGCAGTTTCCGGTTTGTGGCTAGCGGGCCGCGTAGCTCCTACGAGCAGTACTTC. This gives the protein CASSFRFVASGPRSSYEQYF.

This clone was picked up one time. V and J are TRBV18 and TRBJ2-7; D is undetermined. Looked up from germline, CDR1 is KGHSH and CDR2 is LQKENI. This CDR3 is 13 amino acids long. The V and J ends lost 3 bases and 1 base respectively, with 7 bases between them. CDR3 sequence (DNA): TGTGCCAGCTCACCCGCACAGTCCTACGAGCAGTACTTC. The encoded protein is CASSPAQSYEQYF. Filled out from reference TRBV18 and TRBJ2-7, the complete variable domain reads NAGVMQNPRHLVRRRGQEARLRCSPMKGHSHVYWYRQLPEEGLKFMVYLQKENIIDESGMPKERFSAEFPKEGPSILRIQQVVRGDSAAYFCASSPAQSYEQYFGPGTRLTVT.

This chain links TRBV12-3 or TRBV12-4 with TRBJ1-1; D might be TRBD1 (6 bases). V was clipped by 5 bases and J by 11 bases, with 15 bases between them. This CDR3 contains 12 residues. The CDR3 region has the DNA TGTGCCAGCAGTCCTACGAACAGGGAGGCTTTCTTT. It encodes CASSPTNREAFF.

The chain joins TRBV28 to TRBJ1-2; D call uncertain. CDR1 MDHEN and CDR2 SYDVKM come from the germline V gene. This CDR3 has 13 amino acids. Trimming left V 5 bases short and J 1 base short, with 8 bases between. CDR3 sequence: CASSQSVNYGYTF. CDR3 DNA: TGTGCCAGCAGTCAATCCGTTAACTATGGCTACACCTTC.

This rearrangement joins TRBV3-1 (or the pseudogene TRBV3-2) to TRBJ1-3, with TRBD1 matching over 8 bases. Unmatched junction bases numbered 4, after V lost 5 bases and J lost 4 bases. CDR3 length: 14 residues. From germline, CDR1 is LGHDT and CDR2 YNNKEL (reference sequence). The CDR3 DNA is TGTGCCAGCAGCAGGGACAGGACAGGAAACACCATATATTTT. Encoded protein: CASSRDRTGNTIYF.

The table lists this clone with a count of one. The chain joins TRBV30 to TRBJ1-4, with 7 bases identical to TRBD1. The V and J ends lost 2 bases and 6 bases, in that order; junction bases with no gene match: 9. Germline assignment: CDR1 GTSNPN and CDR2 SVGIG (reference sequence). This CDR3 is 15 amino acids long. The CDR3, as DNA: TGTGCCTGGAGTCCTCCGGGACAGAGACATGAAAAACTGTTTTTT. Translation gives CAWSPPGQRHEKLFF.

The V and J genes are TRBV9 and TRBJ1-6, with 7 nucleotides matching TRBD1. Germline assignment: CDR1 SGDLS and CDR2 YYNGEE. V was pared by 3 bases and J by 6 bases, with 3 bases of the junction left unmatched. The CDR3 is 14 amino acids. The chain's CDR3 is CASSEGAGNSPLHF. The CDR3 nucleotides are TGTGCCAGCAGCGAGGGGGCTGGTAATTCACCCCTCCACTTT.

The chain has TRBV30 and TRBJ1-1, with D unresolved. The germline V gene has CDR1 GTSNPN and CDR2 SVGIG (reference sequence). With 2 bases removed from V and 5 bases from J, the gap between germline ends came to 24 bases. The CDR3 is 17 residues long. CDR3 DNA: TGTGCCTGGAGTTCTATTTCCGGACCCTCGGGAGGGACTGAAGCTTTCTTT. It translates to CAWSSISGPSGGTEAFF.

The CDR3, as DNA: TGTGCCAGCAGCTTAGGAGGATATGGCTACACCTTC. Amino acids: CASSLGGYGYTF. The chain links TRBV11-3 to TRBJ1-2; D ambiguous. The CDR3 contains 12 residues. Germline lookup yields CDR1 SGHNT and CDR2 YENEEA. V was cut by 1 base and J by 5 bases, with 5 bases left in between.

This sequence joins TRBV7-2 and TRBJ2-5, with D perhaps TRBD1 (5 bases). Germline V CDR1 and CDR2: SGHTA, FQGNSA. The CDR3 consists of 15 residues. The ends were cut back, 1 base at V and 4 bases at J, with 13 bases in the middle. The CDR3 coding sequence is TGTGCCAGCAGCTTAGGGGTCAGGGTCGGAGAGACCCAGTACTTC. Amino acids: CASSLGVRVGETQYF.

The chain combines TRBV28 with TRBJ2-3; no reliable D call. Germline CDR1 MDHEN, CDR2 SYDVKM. Deletions cut 5 bases from V and 0 bases from J, with 6 bases between. CDR3 length: 13 amino acids. The DNA of the CDR3 is TGTGCCAGCAGTAGGAGTAGCACAGATACGCAGTATTTT. Encoded protein: CASSRSSTDTQYF. Drawing the rest from reference TRBV28 and TRBJ2-3, the complete variable domain is DVKVTQSSRYLVKRTGEKVFLECVQDMDHENMFWYRQDPGLGLRLIYFSYDVKMKEKGDIPEGYSVSREKKERFSLILESASTNQTSMYLCASSRSSTDTQYFGPGTRLTVL.

The gene calls are TRBV7-2 and TRBJ1-2; D is unresolved. With 4 bases removed from V and 9 bases from J, the gap between germline ends came to 15 bases. Looked up from germline, CDR1 is SGHTA and CDR2 is FQGNSA. The length of the CDR3 is 13 residues. The CDR3 reads CASSSDVGGRYTF. The CDR3 DNA reads as TGTGCCAGCAGCTCGGACGTCGGTGGTCGCTACACCTTC.

The table lists this clone with a few counts. This rearrangement joins TRBV11-3 to TRBJ2-7; D call uncertain. Trimming removed 5 bases from V and 3 bases from J, with 8 bases in between. Germline assignment: CDR1 SGHNT and CDR2 YENEEA. The CDR3 length is 12 residues. The CDR3: CASSQDGYEQYF. The DNA for the CDR3 is TGTGCCAGCAGCCAGGACGGCTACGAGCAGTACTTC.

This chain connects TRBV11-3 to TRBJ1-1; 9 bases align to TRBD1. Germline CDR1 is SGHNT and CDR2 is YENEEA. The CDR3 contains 18 residues. Unmatched junction bases numbered 20, after V lost 1 base and J lost 11 bases. In DNA form, the CDR3 reads TGTGCCAGCAGCTTAGTCCGCCATGTGGGGACAGGGCCCTCGGGGGCTTTCTTT. Amino acids: CASSLVRHVGTGPSGAFF.

On this clone: Additional DNA sequences in this sample encode the identical CDR3. The chain employs TRBV11-3 and TRBJ1-6; D remains unclear. Trimming removed 5 bases from V and 10 bases from J, with 12 bases in between. The CDR3 extends over 13 amino acids. Germline V CDR1 and CDR2: SGHNT, YENEEA. CDR3 bases: TGTGCCAGCAGCCCCGAGCGCAGGTCACCCCTCCACTTT. The encoded protein is CASSPERRSPLHF.

The chain couples TRBV20-1 to TRBJ1-2, with 7 positions matching TRBD1. CDR1 and CDR2 from the germline V gene are DFQATT and SNEGSKA (reference sequence). V dropped 5 bases and J dropped 5; count of bases not matched to a gene: 2. The CDR3 length is 11 residues. The CDR3 protein is CSAHRGYGYTF. The CDR3 nucleotides read TGCAGTGCTCACAGGGGATATGGCTACACCTTC.

The V gene is TRBV28, the J gene TRBJ1-2; D not resolved. CDR1 is MDHEN, CDR2 SYDVKM, per germline. V gave up 7 bases and J gave up 4 bases, with 13 bases separating them. The CDR3 consists of 13 residues. CDR3 DNA: TGTGCCAGCAACCCGGGAATCTCCTATGGCTACACCTTC. Translation gives CASNPGISYGYTF.

J is TRBJ2-3 and V is TRBV4-3; 11 positions agree with TRBD2. Trimming cost V 1 base and J 2 bases; bases outside gene matches: 2. Germline V CDR1 and CDR2: LGHNA, YSLEER. The CDR3 is 16 amino acids. In DNA, the CDR3 is TGCGCCAGCAGCCAAGTAGCGGGGGGGCCCACAGATACGCAGTATTTT. It translates to CASSQVAGGPTDTQYF.